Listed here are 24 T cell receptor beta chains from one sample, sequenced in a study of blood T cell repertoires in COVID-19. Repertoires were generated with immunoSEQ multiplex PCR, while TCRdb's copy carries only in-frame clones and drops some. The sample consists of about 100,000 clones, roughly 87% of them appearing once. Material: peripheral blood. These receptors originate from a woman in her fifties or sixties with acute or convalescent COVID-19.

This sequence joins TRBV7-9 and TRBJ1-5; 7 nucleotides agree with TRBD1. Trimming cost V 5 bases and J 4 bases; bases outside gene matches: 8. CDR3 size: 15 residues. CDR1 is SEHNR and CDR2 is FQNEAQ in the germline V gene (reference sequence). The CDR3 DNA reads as TGTGCCAGCAGCCTCGCCGGGGACAGTAATCAGCCCCAGCATTTT. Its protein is CASSLAGDSNQPQHF.

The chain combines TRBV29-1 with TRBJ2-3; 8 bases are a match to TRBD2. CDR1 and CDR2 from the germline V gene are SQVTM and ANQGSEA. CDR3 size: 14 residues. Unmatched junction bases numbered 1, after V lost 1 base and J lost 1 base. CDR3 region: CSVEAAGGTDTQYF. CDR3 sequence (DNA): TGCAGCGTTGAAGCAGCGGGGGGCACAGATACGCAGTATTTT.

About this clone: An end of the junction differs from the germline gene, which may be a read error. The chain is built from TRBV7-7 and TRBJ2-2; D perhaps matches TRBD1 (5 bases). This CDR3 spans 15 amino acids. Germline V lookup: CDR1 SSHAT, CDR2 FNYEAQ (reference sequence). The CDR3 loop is CASSLALQGAGELFF. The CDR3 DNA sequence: TGTGCTAGCAGCTTAGCCCTCCAGGGTGCCGGGGAGCTGTTTTTT.

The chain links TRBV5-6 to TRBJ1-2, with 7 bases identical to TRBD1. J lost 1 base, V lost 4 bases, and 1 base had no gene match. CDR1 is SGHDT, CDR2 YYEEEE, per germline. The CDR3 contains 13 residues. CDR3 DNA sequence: TGTGCCAGCAGCGGGACAGTTAACTATGGCTACACCTTC. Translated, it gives CASSGTVNYGYTF.

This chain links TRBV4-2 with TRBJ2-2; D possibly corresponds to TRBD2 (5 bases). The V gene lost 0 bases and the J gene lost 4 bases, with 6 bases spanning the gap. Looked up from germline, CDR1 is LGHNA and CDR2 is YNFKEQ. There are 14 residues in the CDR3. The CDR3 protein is CASSQDRGTGELFF. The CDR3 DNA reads TGTGCCAGCAGCCAAGACCGGGGCACCGGGGAGCTGTTTTTT.

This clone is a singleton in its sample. The CDR3 DNA reads TGTGCCAGCGCAAAAACAGGGCCTCCCACTGAAGCTTTCTTT. Amino acids: CASAKTGPPTEAFF. The chain couples TRBV18 to TRBJ1-1, with a tentative D call TRBD1 (6 bases). The CDR3 consists of 14 residues. Germline values: CDR1 KGHSH, CDR2 LQKENI. V lost 8 bases to trimming and J lost 4 bases, with 17 bases between them.

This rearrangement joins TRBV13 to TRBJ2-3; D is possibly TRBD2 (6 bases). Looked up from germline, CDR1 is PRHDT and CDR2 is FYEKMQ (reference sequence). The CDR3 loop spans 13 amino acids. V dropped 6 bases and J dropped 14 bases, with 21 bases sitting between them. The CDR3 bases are TGTGCCAGCAGTAGGGACTCAATGGGAACACGGTATTTT. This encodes CASSRDSMGTRYF.

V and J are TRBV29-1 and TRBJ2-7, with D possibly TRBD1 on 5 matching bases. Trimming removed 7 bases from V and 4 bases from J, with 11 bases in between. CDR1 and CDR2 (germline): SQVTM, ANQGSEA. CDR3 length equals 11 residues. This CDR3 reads CSGGAPYEQYF. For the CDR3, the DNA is TGCAGCGGTGGGGCGCCTTACGAGCAGTACTTC.

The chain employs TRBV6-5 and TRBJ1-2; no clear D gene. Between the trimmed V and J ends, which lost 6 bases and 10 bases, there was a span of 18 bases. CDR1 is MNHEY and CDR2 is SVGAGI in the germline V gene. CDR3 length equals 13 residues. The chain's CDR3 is CASSLAGPTDYTF. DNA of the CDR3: TGTGCCAGCAGCCTAGCCGGGCCGACCGACTACACCTTC.

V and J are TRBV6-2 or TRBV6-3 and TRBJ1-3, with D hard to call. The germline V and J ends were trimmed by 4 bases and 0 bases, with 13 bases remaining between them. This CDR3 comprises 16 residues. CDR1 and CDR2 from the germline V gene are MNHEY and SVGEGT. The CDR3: CASSFFPGFSGNTIYF. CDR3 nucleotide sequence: TGTGCCAGCAGTTTTTTTCCAGGCTTCTCTGGAAACACCATATATTTT.

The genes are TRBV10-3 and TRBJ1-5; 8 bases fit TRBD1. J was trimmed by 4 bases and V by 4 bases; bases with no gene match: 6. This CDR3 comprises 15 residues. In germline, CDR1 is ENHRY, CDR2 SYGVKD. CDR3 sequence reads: CAISGTGGDNQPQHF. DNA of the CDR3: TGTGCCATCAGTGGCACAGGGGGGGATAATCAGCCCCAGCATTTT.

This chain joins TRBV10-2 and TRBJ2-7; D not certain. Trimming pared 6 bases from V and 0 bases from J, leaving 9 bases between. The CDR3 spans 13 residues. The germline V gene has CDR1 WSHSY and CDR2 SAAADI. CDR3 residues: CASSVQSSYEQYF. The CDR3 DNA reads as TGCGCCAGCAGCGTACAGAGCTCCTACGAGCAGTACTTC.

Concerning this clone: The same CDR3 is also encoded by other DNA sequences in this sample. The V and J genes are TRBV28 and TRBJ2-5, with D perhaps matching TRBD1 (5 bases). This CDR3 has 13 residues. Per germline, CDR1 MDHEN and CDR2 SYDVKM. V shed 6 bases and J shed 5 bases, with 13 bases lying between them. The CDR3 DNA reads TGTGCCAGCAGACGGCAGGGTAGGGAGACCCAGTACTTC. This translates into CASRRQGRETQYF.

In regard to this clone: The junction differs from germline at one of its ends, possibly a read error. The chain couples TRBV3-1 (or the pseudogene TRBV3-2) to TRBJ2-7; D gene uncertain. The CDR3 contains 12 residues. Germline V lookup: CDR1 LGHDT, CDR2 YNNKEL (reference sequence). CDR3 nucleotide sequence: TGTGCCAGCAGCCAAGCTGCGACAAGCCTGCACTTC. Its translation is CASSQAATSLHF.

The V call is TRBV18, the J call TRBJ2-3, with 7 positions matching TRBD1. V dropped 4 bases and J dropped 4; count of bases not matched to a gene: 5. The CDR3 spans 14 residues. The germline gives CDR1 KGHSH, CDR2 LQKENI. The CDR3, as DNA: TGTGCCAGCTCACTGCGACAGGGTGCAGATACGCAGTATTTT. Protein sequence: CASSLRQGADTQYF.

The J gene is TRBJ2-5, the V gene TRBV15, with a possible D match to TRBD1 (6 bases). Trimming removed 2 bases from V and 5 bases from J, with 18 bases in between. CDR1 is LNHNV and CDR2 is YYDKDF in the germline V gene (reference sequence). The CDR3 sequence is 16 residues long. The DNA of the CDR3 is TGTGCCACCAGCAGACAACAGGGCTTACCCAGGGAGACCCAGTACTTC. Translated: CATSRQQGLPRETQYF.

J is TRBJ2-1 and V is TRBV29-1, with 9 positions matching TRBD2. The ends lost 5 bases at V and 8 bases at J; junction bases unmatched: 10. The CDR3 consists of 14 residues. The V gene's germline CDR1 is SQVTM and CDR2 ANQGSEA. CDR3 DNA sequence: TGCAGCGTTACCCAGGGGACTAGCAAACATGAGCAGTTCTTC. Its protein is CSVTQGTSKHEQFF.

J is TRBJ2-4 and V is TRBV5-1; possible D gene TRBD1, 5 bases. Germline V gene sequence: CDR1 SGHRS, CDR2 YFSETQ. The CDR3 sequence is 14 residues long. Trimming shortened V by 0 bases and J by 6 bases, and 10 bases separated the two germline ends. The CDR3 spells CASSLDSRGNIQYF. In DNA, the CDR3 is TGCGCCAGCAGCTTGGATTCAAGGGGAAACATTCAGTACTTC.

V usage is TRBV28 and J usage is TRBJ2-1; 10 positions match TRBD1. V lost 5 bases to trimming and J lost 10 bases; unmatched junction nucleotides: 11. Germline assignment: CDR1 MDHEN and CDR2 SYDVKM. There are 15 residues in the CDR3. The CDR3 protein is CASSQAGQGMGEQFF. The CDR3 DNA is TGTGCCAGCAGTCAAGCGGGACAGGGGATGGGCGAGCAGTTCTTC.

The CDR3 protein is CASTPGNTIYF. CDR3 DNA sequence: TGTGCCAGCACCCCAGGGAACACCATATATTTT. The J gene is TRBJ1-3, the V gene TRBV3-1 (or the pseudogene TRBV3-2); TRBD1 might be the D (5 bases). The CDR3 extends over 11 amino acids. V lost 7 bases to trimming and J lost 7 bases, with 8 bases between them. Per germline, CDR1 LGHDT and CDR2 YNNKEL (reference sequence).

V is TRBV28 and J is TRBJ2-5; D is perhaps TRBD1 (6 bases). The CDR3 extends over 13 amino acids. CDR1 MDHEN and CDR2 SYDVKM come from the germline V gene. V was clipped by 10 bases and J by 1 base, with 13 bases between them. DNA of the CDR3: TGTGCCACCTCCCAGGGGCCCCAAGAGACCCAGTACTTC. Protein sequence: CATSQGPQETQYF.

CDR3 nucleotide sequence: TGTGCCACCAGGGGGACTAGCGGCTTCCAAGAGACCCAGTACTTC. This translates into CATRGTSGFQETQYF. The rearrangement joins TRBV10-3 to TRBJ2-5; 11 bases agree with TRBD2. The CDR3 is 15 residues long. The germline gives CDR1 ENHRY, CDR2 SYGVKD. V trimming: 10 bases; J trimming: 1 base; junction bases outside the gene matches: 8.

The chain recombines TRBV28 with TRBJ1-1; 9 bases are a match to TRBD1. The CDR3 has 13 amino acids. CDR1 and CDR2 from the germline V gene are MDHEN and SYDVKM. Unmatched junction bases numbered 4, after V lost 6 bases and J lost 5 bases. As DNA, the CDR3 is TGTGCCAGCAGCCTGACAGGGGGTACTGAAGCTTTCTTT. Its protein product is CASSLTGGTEAFF.

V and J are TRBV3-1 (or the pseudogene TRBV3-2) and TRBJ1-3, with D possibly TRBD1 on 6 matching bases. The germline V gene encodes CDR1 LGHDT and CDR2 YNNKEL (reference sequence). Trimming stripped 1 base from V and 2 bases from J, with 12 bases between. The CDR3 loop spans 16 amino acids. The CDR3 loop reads CASSQVTTGPGNTIYF. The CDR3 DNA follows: TGTGCCAGCAGCCAAGTGACCACAGGGCCTGGAAACACCATATATTTT.